What follows describes a single TCR beta chain. Libraries were prepared by immunoSEQ multiplex PCR; TCRdb keeps only in-frame clonotypes and omits some of them. Of about 130,000 clones detected, about nine tenths appear once; the ten largest clones hold about 11%. This sample stems from a study of PD-1 blockade in mismatch repair-deficient tumors. Overall study context: Patients had around 11 mismatch repair-deficient cancer types and were previously treated and progressing.

CDR3 length: 12 amino acids. V shed 4 bases, J shed 4 bases, and the junction held 2 bases outside the gene matches. Germline V gene data show CDR1 as SGHDT and CDR2 as YYEEEE. Mismatch repair deficiency was confirmed in all patients, by PCR or immunohistochemistry. The clonotype was recovered from an adult with mismatch repair-deficient cancer. Sequences were derived from peripheral blood, sampled 70 to 72 weeks after starting pembrolizumab. This sequence joins TRBV5-6 and TRBJ2-7, with TRBD1 matching 7 bases. The CDR3 region has the DNA TGTGCCAGCAGCCTACAGGGGTACGAGCAGTACTTC. This translates into CASSLQGYEQYF.